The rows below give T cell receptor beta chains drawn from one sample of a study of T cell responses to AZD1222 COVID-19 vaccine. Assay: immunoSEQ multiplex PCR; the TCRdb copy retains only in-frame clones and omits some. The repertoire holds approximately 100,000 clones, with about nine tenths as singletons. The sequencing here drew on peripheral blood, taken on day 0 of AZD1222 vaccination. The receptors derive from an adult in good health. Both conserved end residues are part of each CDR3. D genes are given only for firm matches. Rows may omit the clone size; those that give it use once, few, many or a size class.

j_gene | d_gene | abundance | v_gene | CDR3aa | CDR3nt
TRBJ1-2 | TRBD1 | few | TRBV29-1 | CSVWTGNGYTF | TGCAGCGTCTGGACAGGGAACGGCTACACCTTC
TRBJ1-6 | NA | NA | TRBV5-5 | CASSLEGNSPLHF | TGTGCCAGCAGCTTGGAGGGGAATTCACCCCTCCACTTT
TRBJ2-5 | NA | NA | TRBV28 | CASHRDGDQETQYF | TGTGCCAGCCACCGGGACGGAGACCAAGAGACCCAGTACTTC
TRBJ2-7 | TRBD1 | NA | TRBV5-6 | CASSGQGRGQGFSYEQYF | TGTGCCAGCAGCGGACAGGGAAGGGGACAGGGGTTTTCCTACGAGCAGTACTTC
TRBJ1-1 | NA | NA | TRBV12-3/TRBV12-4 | CASRGAGLLAFF | TGTGCCAGCAGGGGCGCAGGGCTTCTCGCTTTCTTT
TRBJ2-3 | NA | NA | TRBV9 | CASSVGGTDTQYF | TGTGCCAGCAGCGTAGGTGGAACAGATACGCAGTATTTT
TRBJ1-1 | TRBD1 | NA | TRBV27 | CASIGQGGTEAFF | TGTGCCAGCATTGGACAGGGGGGGACTGAAGCTTTCTTT
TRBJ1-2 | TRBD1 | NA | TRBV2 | CASSLQGARGYTF | TGTGCCAGCAGTCTACAGGGGGCGCGCGGCTACACCTTC
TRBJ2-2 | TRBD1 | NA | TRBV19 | CASSIGQGSTGELFF | TGTGCCAGTAGTATAGGACAGGGGTCGACCGGGGAGCTGTTTTTT
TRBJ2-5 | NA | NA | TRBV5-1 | CASSGLGTQLSGETQYF | TGCGCCAGCAGCGGGCTTGGGACGCAACTCTCGGGGGAGACCCAGTACTTC
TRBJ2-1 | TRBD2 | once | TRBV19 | CASSPGLAGGREQFF | TGTGCCAGTAGCCCAGGACTAGCGGGGGGGCGCGAGCAGTTCTTC
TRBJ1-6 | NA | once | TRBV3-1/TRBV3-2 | CASSQEGSLHF | TGTGCCAGCAGCCAAGAGGGGTCCCTCCACTTT
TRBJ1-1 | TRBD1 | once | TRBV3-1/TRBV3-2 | CASSQEGNRGTTTTEAFF | TGTGCCAGCAGCCAAGAAGGCAACAGGGGTACGACCACAACTGAAGCTTTCTTT
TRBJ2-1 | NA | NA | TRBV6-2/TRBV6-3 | CASSLGGWQFF | TGTGCCAGCAGTTTGGGGGGCTGGCAGTTCTTC
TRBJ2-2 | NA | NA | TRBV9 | CASSVGRVTGELFF | TGTGCCAGCAGCGTAGGGAGGGTCACCGGGGAGCTGTTTTTT
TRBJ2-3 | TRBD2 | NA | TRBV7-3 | CASSLMSRTSGGHWARDTQYF | TGTGCCAGCAGCTTAATGTCGCGGACTAGCGGGGGGCACTGGGCGCGGGATACGCAGTATTTT
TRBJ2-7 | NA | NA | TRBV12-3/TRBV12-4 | CASSFGPAREQYF | TGTGCCAGCAGTTTTGGTCCGGCGAGGGAGCAGTACTTC
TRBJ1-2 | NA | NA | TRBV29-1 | CSVNTVEGYGYTF | TGCAGCGTTAATACGGTAGAGGGTTACGGCTACACCTTC
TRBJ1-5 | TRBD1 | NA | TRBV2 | CASRAGTGVFQPQHF | TGTGCCAGCAGGGCAGGGACAGGGGTTTTTCAGCCCCAGCATTTT
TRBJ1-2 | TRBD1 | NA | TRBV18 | CASSPTGEGYTF | TGTGCCAGCTCACCGACAGGGGAGGGCTACACCTTC
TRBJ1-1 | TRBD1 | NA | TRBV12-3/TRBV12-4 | CASSNQGGTEAFF | TGTGCCAGCAGTAATCAGGGGGGAACTGAAGCTTTCTTT
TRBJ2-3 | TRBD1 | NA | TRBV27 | CASSLSTGATDTQYF | TGTGCCAGCAGTTTATCTACAGGGGCCACAGATACGCAGTATTTT
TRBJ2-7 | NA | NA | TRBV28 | CASSFMGQSYEQYF | TGTGCCAGCAGTTTCATGGGACAATCCTACGAGCAGTACTTC
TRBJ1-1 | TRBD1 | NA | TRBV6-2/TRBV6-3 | CASSRDRMNTEAFF | TGTGCCAGCAGTCGGGACAGGATGAACACTGAAGCTTTCTTT
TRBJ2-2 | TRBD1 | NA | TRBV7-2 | CASSSGQRNTGELFF | TGTGCCAGCAGCTCGGGACAGAGGAACACCGGGGAGCTGTTTTTT
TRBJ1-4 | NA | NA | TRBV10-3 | CAMRGQPNEKLFF | TGTGCCATGAGGGGCCAGCCGAATGAAAAACTGTTTTTT
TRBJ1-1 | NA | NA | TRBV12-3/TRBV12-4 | CASRIRGTEAFF | TGTGCCAGCAGAATACGAGGCACGGAAGCTTTCTTT
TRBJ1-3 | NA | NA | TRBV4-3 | CASSQDPQVAPGNTIYF | TGCGCCAGCAGCCAAGATCCTCAGGTAGCTCCTGGAAACACCATATATTTT
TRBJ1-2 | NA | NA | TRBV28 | CASSVGTGANYGYTF | TGTGCCAGCAGCGTCGGGACGGGAGCTAACTATGGCTACACCTTC
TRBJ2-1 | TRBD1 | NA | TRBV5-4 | CASSSPGQDVRGNEQFF | TGTGCCAGCAGCTCCCCGGGACAGGACGTCCGGGGCAATGAGCAGTTCTTC